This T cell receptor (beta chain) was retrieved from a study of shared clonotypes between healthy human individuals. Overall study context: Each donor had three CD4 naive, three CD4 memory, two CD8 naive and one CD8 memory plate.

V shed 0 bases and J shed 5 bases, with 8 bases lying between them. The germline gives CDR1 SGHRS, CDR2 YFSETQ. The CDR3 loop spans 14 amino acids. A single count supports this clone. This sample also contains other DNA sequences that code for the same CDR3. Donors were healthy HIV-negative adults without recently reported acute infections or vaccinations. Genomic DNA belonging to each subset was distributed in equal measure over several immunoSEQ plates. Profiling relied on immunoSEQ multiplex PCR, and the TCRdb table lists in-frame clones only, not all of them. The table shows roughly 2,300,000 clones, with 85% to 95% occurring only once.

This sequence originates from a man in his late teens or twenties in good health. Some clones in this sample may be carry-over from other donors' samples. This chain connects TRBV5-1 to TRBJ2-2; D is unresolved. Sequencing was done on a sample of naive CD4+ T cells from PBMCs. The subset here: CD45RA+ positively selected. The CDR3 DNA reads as TGCGCCAGCAGCTTGGTCCTCAATACCGGGGAGCTGTTTTTT. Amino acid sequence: CASSLVLNTGELFF.